This T cell receptor (beta chain) stems from a study of blood T cells in healthy people across ages. Overall study context: Template switching recovered approximately one barcoded beta molecule for every two T cells. Overall study results and limits: Higher diversity, along with more naive CD4+ cells, distinguished long-lived donors from aged donors. While age rose, TCR beta diversity per million T cells dropped in a roughly linear way.

For this clonotype: What it binds is unknown.

Primers used in a second PCR of about 6 to 11 cycles were a sample-barcoded 5' primer and a J-beta primer mix. Each cDNA molecule carried a tag from a template-switch adaptor that contained 12 random nucleotides. TCRdb reprocessed the 5' RACE reads via MiXCR and lists one record per CDR3 protein. The sample includes around 1.7 million distinct CDR3 sequences, roughly 27% of them seen just once. Trimming took 9 bases from V and 3 from J; bases not matched to a gene: 10. This CDR3 contains 14 residues. From germline, CDR1 is LNHNV and CDR2 YYDKDF (reference sequence). The chain carries TRBV15 and TRBJ1-2, with 7 nucleotides matching TRBD1. The specimen was blood. This TCR was sampled from a woman in her 30s in good health. CDR3 nucleotide sequence: TGTGCCACAACCCCGGGACAGCAACACTATGGCTACACCTTC. It encodes CATTPGQQHYGYTF.